This is a list of T cell receptor beta chains from one sample in a study of blood T cell repertoires in COVID-19. The data were produced by immunoSEQ multiplex PCR, yet TCRdb's version contains in-frame clones alone and is incomplete. This sample carries hundreds of thousands of clones, over 75% of them seen once, and the ten largest clones take about 0.64%. The material sequenced was peripheral blood. These TCRs come from a human donor in a cohort sampled during active COVID-19. Both conserved end residues are part of each CDR3. The order of the fields is J gene, D gene, V gene, clone size, CDR3 DNA, CDR3 protein. The D gene is left open where the match is weak. Clone size, where shown, is once, few, many, or a class for clones that have expanded.

j_call: TRBJ2-7; d_call: -; v_call: TRBV19; clone_size: -; cdr3_nt: TGTGCCAGTAGTCCCCGGGACTGGTTGAAGGTTTACGAGCAGTACTTC; cdr3_aa: CASSPRDWLKVYEQYF
j_call: TRBJ2-7; d_call: TRBD1; v_call: TRBV4-1; clone_size: -; cdr3_nt: TGCGCCAGCAGCCAAGCCTGGACAGGGAAATCCTACGAGCAGTACTTC; cdr3_aa: CASSQAWTGKSYEQYF
j_call: TRBJ2-5; d_call: -; v_call: TRBV7-8; clone_size: -; cdr3_nt: TGTGCCAGCAGTCCTCGGAGGTCCCAAGAGACCCAGTACTTC; cdr3_aa: CASSPRRSQETQYF
j_call: TRBJ2-7; d_call: TRBD1; v_call: TRBV15; clone_size: -; cdr3_nt: TGTGCCACCAGCAGACAGGGGGACGGTCTCGAGCAGTACTTC; cdr3_aa: CATSRQGDGLEQYF
j_call: TRBJ1-1; d_call: -; v_call: TRBV29-1; clone_size: -; cdr3_nt: TGCAGCGTTGGCCTTCCGAGGAACACTGAAGCTTTCTTT; cdr3_aa: CSVGLPRNTEAFF
j_call: TRBJ2-1; d_call: TRBD2; v_call: TRBV11-2; clone_size: -; cdr3_nt: TGTGCCAGCAGTGCGGGAGGAAATGAGCAGTTCTTC; cdr3_aa: CASSAGGNEQFF
j_call: TRBJ1-1; d_call: -; v_call: TRBV7-6; clone_size: once; cdr3_nt: TGTGCCAGCAGCTTATCCGCCAGACTCTCAAGCACTGAAGCTTTCTTT; cdr3_aa: CASSLSARLSSTEAFF
j_call: TRBJ1-3; d_call: -; v_call: TRBV10-3; clone_size: once; cdr3_nt: TGTGCCATCAGTGAGCTGGGTGTGGACTCAGGAAACACCATATATTTT; cdr3_aa: CAISELGVDSGNTIYF
j_call: TRBJ1-1; d_call: TRBD1; v_call: TRBV18; clone_size: -; cdr3_nt: TGTGCCAGCTCATCCGGGACAGGGAGTGACACTGAAGCTTTCTTT; cdr3_aa: CASSSGTGSDTEAFF
j_call: TRBJ2-5; d_call: -; v_call: TRBV7-5; clone_size: -; cdr3_nt: TGTGCCAGAAGGACTAGCGGGGGGGAAGAGACCCAGTACTTC; cdr3_aa: CARRTSGGEETQYF
j_call: TRBJ2-3; d_call: -; v_call: TRBV28; clone_size: medium-sized; cdr3_nt: TGTGCCAGCAGTCTGATTAGCCGACTTGCCACAGATACGCAGTATTTT; cdr3_aa: CASSLISRLATDTQYF
j_call: TRBJ1-1; d_call: -; v_call: TRBV5-4; clone_size: -; cdr3_nt: TGTGCCAGCAGCTTGGATCCGGGGATGAACACTGAAGCTTTCTTT; cdr3_aa: CASSLDPGMNTEAFF
j_call: TRBJ2-3; d_call: -; v_call: TRBV15; clone_size: -; cdr3_nt: TGTGCCACCAGCAGAGATCTGGCAGGGACTGAAGATACGCAGTATTTT; cdr3_aa: CATSRDLAGTEDTQYF
j_call: TRBJ2-1; d_call: TRBD1; v_call: TRBV11-2; clone_size: -; cdr3_nt: TGTGCCAGCAGCTCACTTCAGGGGGCTACAGGCCATGAGCAGTTCTTC; cdr3_aa: CASSSLQGATGHEQFF
j_call: TRBJ2-5; d_call: -; v_call: TRBV7-9; clone_size: -; cdr3_nt: TGTGCCAGCAGCTTAGCAACAGGGATAGAGACCCAGTACTTC; cdr3_aa: CASSLATGIETQYF
j_call: TRBJ2-7; d_call: -; v_call: TRBV6-2/TRBV6-3; clone_size: -; cdr3_nt: TGTGCCAGCAGTACTGATTACGAGCAGTACTTC; cdr3_aa: CASSTDYEQYF
j_call: TRBJ2-7; d_call: -; v_call: TRBV4-1; clone_size: -; cdr3_nt: TGCGCCAGCAGCCAAGATCCAGGAACCTACGAGCAGTACTTC; cdr3_aa: CASSQDPGTYEQYF
j_call: TRBJ2-5; d_call: -; v_call: TRBV7-2; clone_size: -; cdr3_nt: TGTGCCAGCAGCACGGACATTGTAGAAAAGACCCAGTACTTC; cdr3_aa: CASSTDIVEKTQYF
j_call: TRBJ1-1; d_call: TRBD1; v_call: TRBV5-1; clone_size: few; cdr3_nt: TGCGCCAGCAGCTTGTCAGGGGGGCTAAACACTGAAGCTTTCTTT; cdr3_aa: CASSLSGGLNTEAFF
j_call: TRBJ1-2; d_call: TRBD1; v_call: TRBV7-9; clone_size: once; cdr3_nt: TGTGCCAGCAGCTTAGGGACAGGGTCTGGCTACACCTTC; cdr3_aa: CASSLGTGSGYTF
j_call: TRBJ1-3; d_call: -; v_call: TRBV21-1; clone_size: -; cdr3_nt: TGTGCCAGCAGCCCCCGAGACCGACAGGCCCTCGGGTATGGAAACACCATATATTTT; cdr3_aa: CASSPRDRQALGYGNTIYF
j_call: TRBJ1-6; d_call: TRBD1; v_call: TRBV4-1; clone_size: -; cdr3_nt: TGCGCCAGCAGCCAAAGGTGGGGACAGGTAAATTCACCCCTCCACTTT; cdr3_aa: CASSQRWGQVNSPLHF
j_call: TRBJ2-6; d_call: TRBD1; v_call: TRBV3-1/TRBV3-2; clone_size: -; cdr3_nt: TGTGCCAGCAGCCCTAATGACAGGGATGGTAATGGGGCCAACGTCCTGACTTTC; cdr3_aa: CASSPNDRDGNGANVLTF